This TCR beta chain is from a study of T cells in Graves' hyperthyroidism and ophthalmopathy (dated by TCRdb to between 2018 and 2021). Regarding the research as a whole: Peripheral blood samples were taken at the time of initial diagnosis, prior to any treatment. TCR V-J signatures able to tell the groups apart were searched for in a discovery cohort of about a hundred patients, of whom over 40 had Graves' ophthalmopathy and 55 to 60 had stable Graves' hyperthyroidism. Whether ophthalmopathy could be predicted prospectively was tested in an independent validation cohort made up of under 20 hyperthyroidism patients plus 17 patients who later progressed to ophthalmopathy. For training and testing, the 80 to 100 patients in the discovery cohort were randomly divided in a 7:3 ratio. In addition, the study compared T-cell repertoires in thyroid tissue and in blood from a handful of Graves' hyperthyroidism patients. After blood sampling, hyperthyroidism patients were treated with methimazole at a starting dose of 30 mg daily, and ophthalmopathy patients were treated with high-dose intravenous methylprednisolone. The paper describes TCR Vbeta CDR3 sequencing of 120 to 150 peripheral blood samples, made up of roughly 40 ophthalmopathy patients, roughly 80 hyperthyroidism patients and 17 progressor patients. Findings and caveats that apply to the study as a whole: Most expanded thyroid clonotypes (frequency above 0.001) were also detected in blood, suggesting blood repertoires may reflect thyroid immune responses. A model built on a 13 V-J signature distinguished ophthalmopathy from stable hyperthyroidism, reaching roughly 88% sensitivity and 81.08% specificity in cross-validation and 80%/75% in testing. In validation, progression to ophthalmopathy was predicted by the model with approximately 67% sensitivity and roughly 76% specificity, a median of roughly 6 months before onset. Sample size was not statistically predetermined, and investigators were not blinded to group allocation.

Ten or more counts support this clonotype. The antigen it recognizes is unknown. It has no much larger one-base neighbor in the sample; base qualities were not kept. TCR beta CDR3 regions were amplified from RNA transcripts. For the first round of RT-PCR on the TCR CDR3, the HTBI primer set was used together with the Qiagen OneStep RT-PCR kit. Libraries were constructed in a second round of multiplex PCR, after which size selection and purification were carried out. Sequencing of the libraries was done on an Illumina HiSeq2000 using paired-end 100 bp reads. The source study handled its data this way. SOAPnuke was used to process the raw data, throwing out any read that contained adapters or uncalled bases, had a mean Phred below 15, or lacked an exact constant-primer or identifier match. COPE v1.2.5 was used to merge the high-quality paired reads, and each unique nucleotide sequence was defined as a clonotype. MiTCR v1.1 was used to align clonotypes to the IMGT TRBV, TRBD and TRBJ reference segments. Analysis was restricted to V-J combinations with a frequency above 0.0001, which covered about 99% of repertoires. A TCS score was defined as the ratio between F50 (clonal expansion) and ExV (chaos), using BLOSUM62-based TCRdist between CDR3 peptides within each V-J. Welch's t-statistics and random forest reduced roughly 530 V-J features to 10 to 15, which were used in a naive Bayes classifier (R e1071). TCRdb reworked the public reads: Q25 trimming with fastp, MiXCR clone assembly, productive beta chains retained. Rows are combined by CDR3 protein, so each entry shows the most common genes and DNA. TCRdb, not the original authors, processed these V and J calls. This sample comprises about 200,000 distinct CDR3 sequences, less than 20% of them detected only once. The ten top clones hold approximately 56% of the sample.

Graves' hyperthyroidism was defined as stable when no progression to ophthalmopathy occurred over 18 months of follow-up. The hyperthyroidism patients were between 18 and 65 years old and newly diagnosed, with a disease duration of less than 2 months. The study excluded patients with uncontrolled infections, other autoimmune diseases, pregnancy or lactation. Clinical symptoms, serum thyroxine and TRAb, thyroid ultrasound, and orbital computed tomography formed the basis for the diagnoses. PBMCs were isolated from 10 ml of fresh peripheral blood by Ficoll-Paque density gradient centrifugation. Total RNA was extracted using Trizol reagent, and RNA quality was assessed on an Agilent 2100 Bioanalyzer. For CDR1 and CDR2, the germline V gene lists SGHRS and YFSETQ. Trimming removed 6 bases from V and 3 bases from J; the gene matches leave 12 bases unexplained. The CDR3 holds 16 amino acids from the cysteine to the phenylalanine. Left in the record is the CDR3 DNA by itself, 48 bases read in frame from the first base.

Recombination connected TRBV5-1 to TRBJ2-1; 7 of the junction bases match TRBD2. The source is a woman aged 50 to 65 with Graves' hyperthyroidism. Sequencing was done on a sample of blood. This receptor carries the CDR3 CASTPGGGRVYNEQFF. The base sequence is TGCGCCAGCACCCCCGGCGGCGGGAGAGTCTACAATGAGCAGTTCTTC.